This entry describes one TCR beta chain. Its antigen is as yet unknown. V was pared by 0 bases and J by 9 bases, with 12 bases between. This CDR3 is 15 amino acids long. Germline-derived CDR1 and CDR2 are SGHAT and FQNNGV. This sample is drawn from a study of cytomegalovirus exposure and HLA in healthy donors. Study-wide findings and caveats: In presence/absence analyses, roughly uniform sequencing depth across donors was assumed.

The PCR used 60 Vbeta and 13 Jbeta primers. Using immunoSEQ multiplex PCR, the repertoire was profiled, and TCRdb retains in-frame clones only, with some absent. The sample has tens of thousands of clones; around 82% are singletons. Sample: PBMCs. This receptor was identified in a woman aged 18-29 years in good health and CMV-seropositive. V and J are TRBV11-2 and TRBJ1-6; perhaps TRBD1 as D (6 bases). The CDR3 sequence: CASSLEGGSGSPLHF. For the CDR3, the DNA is TGTGCCAGCAGCTTAGAAGGGGGTTCTGGTTCACCCCTCCACTTT.